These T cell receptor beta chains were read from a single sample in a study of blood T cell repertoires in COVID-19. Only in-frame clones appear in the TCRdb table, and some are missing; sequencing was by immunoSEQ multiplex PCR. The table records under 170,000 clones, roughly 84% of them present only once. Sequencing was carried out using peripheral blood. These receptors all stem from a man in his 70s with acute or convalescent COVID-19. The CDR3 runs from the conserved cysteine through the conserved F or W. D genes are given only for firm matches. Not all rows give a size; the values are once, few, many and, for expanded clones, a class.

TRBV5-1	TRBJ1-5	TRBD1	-	TGCGCCAGCAGCCCGGGACAGGGCAATAGCAATCAGCCCCAGCATTTT	CASSPGQGNSNQPQHF
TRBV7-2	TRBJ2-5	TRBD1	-	TGTGCCAGCAGCTTACCTACAGGGGAGCCGCAGTACTTC	CASSLPTGEPQYF
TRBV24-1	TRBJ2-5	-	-	TGTGCCACCAGTGGGACACAGATTCAAGAGACCCAGTACTTC	CATSGTQIQETQYF
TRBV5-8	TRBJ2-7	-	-	TGTGCCAGCAGACGAGGCCCCTACGAGCAGTACTTC	CASRRGPYEQYF
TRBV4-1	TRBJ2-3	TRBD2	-	TGCGCCAGCAGCCAAAGTCAGCGGGGGGGCGGCACAGATACGCAGTATTTT	CASSQSQRGGGTDTQYF
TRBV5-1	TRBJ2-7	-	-	TGCGCCAGCAGCTTTTCGTCAGGGCACGAGCAGTACTTC	CASSFSSGHEQYF
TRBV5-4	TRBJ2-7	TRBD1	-	TGTGCCAGCAGCTTGGTTACAGGGGGGATCTACGAGCAGTACTTC	CASSLVTGGIYEQYF
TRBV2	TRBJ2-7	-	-	TGTGCCAGCAGTCTCACAAACTACGAGCAGTACTTC	CASSLTNYEQYF
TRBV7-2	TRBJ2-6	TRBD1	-	TGTGCCAGCAGCTCTCGGACAGGGCAAACTGGGGCCAACGTCCTGACTTTC	CASSSRTGQTGANVLTF
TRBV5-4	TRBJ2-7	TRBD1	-	TGTGCCAGCAGCTTGGCCGGGACAGGGCGCTACGAGCAGTACTTC	CASSLAGTGRYEQYF
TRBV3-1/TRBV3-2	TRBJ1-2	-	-	TGTGCCAGCAGCCAAGACCCCGATGGACTATCCTATGGCTACACCTTC	CASSQDPDGLSYGYTF
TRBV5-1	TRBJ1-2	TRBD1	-	TGCGCCAGCAGCGATCCTAGGGGGCGGGACTATGGCTACACCTTC	CASSDPRGRDYGYTF
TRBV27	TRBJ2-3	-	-	TGTGCCAGCAGTTTATGGGGGGGGCGGGGTACAACGGATACGCAGTATTTT	CASSLWGGRGTTDTQYF
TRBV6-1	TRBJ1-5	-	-	TGTGCCAGCAGTGAAGCTGGGGGGTCGGGCCCCCAGCATTTT	CASSEAGGSGPQHF
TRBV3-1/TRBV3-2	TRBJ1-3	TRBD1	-	TGTGCCAGCAGCACCCGACAGGGAGAAGGAAACACCATATATTTT	CASSTRQGEGNTIYF
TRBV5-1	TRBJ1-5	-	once	TGCGCCAGCAGCTTGTCGGGGAACAATCAGCCCCAGCATTTT	CASSLSGNNQPQHF
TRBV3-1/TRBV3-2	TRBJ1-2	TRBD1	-	TGTGCCAGCAGCCAAGAACCGGGACAGGGCTATGGCTACACCTTC	CASSQEPGQGYGYTF
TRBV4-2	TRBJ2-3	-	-	TGTGCCAGCAGCCAAGCCCTTGTCGGGGGGACAAACACAGATACGCAGTATTTT	CASSQALVGGTNTDTQYF
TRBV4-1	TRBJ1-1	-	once	TGCGCCAGCAGCCATATTTCACAGGGTCGGACTGAAGCTTTCTTT	CASSHISQGRTEAFF
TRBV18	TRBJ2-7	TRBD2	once	TGTGCCAGCTCACCACTAGGGGCGGGGGGCTACGAGCAGTACTTC	CASSPLGAGGYEQYF
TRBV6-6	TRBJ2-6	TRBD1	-	TGTGCCAGCAGTCGACAGGGGGCCTCTGGGGCCAACGTCCTGACTTTC	CASSRQGASGANVLTF
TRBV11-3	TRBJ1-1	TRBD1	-	TGTGCCAGCAGCTCAGGGGGAGTGAACACTGAAGCTTTCTTT	CASSSGGVNTEAFF
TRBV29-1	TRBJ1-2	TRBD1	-	TGCAGCGTCCACACAGGGGGTGGCTACACCTTC	CSVHTGGGYTF
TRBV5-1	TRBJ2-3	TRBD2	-	TGCGCCAGCAGGGGGGGGAGTAACACAGATACGCAGTATTTT	CASRGGSNTDTQYF
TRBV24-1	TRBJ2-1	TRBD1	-	TGTGCCACCAGTGGACAGGGGGCCTTTAATGAGCAGTTCTTC	CATSGQGAFNEQFF
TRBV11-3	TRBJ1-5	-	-	TGTGCCAGCAGCTTAGAGGGCAGGGGCAATCAGCCCCAGCATTTT	CASSLEGRGNQPQHF
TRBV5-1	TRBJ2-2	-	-	TGCGCCAGCAGCTTGATTCCAGGGGCCGGGGAGCTGTTTTTT	CASSLIPGAGELFF
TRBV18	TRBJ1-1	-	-	TGTGCCAGCGCCGCGGGGCTCGGGGACACTGAAGCTTTCTTT	CASAAGLGDTEAFF
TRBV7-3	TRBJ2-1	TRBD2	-	TGTGCCAGCAGCCTCGGTGGGCGGGGGGACTACAATGAGCAGTTCTTC	CASSLGGRGDYNEQFF
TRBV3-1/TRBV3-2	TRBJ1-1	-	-	TGTGCCAGCAGCCAAGGGGATCGGGCCGGAGGGGAGGGAGCTTTCTTT	CASSQGDRAGGEGAFF
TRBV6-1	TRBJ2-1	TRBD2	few	TGTGCCAGCAGTGAAAGGCCTAGCGGGGGGACATACAATGAGCAGTTCTTC	CASSERPSGGTYNEQFF